The T cell receptor beta chain described here comes from a study of control samples from healthy donors and cancer patients. This clone turned up a few times. After removal of 5 bases from V and 1 base from J, the junction contained 5 bases not matched to a gene. This CDR3 contains 16 residues. Germline V gene lookup returns CDR1 SGHVS and CDR2 FQNEAQ. The repertoire was sequenced with immunoSEQ multiplex PCR; TCRdb's copy has only in-frame clones and lacks some. The profile covers about 24,000 clones, with about 80% appearing a single time and 25% to 30% taken by the ten largest. This rearrangement joins TRBV7-8 to TRBJ1-5, with 10 bases that match TRBD1. Sequencing input: PBMCs. This TCR was sampled from a man between 60 and 70 years old with head and neck cancer. The CDR3 bases are TGTGCCAGCAGCCCAGGGACAGGGGTAAGCAATCAGCCCCAGCATTTT. Encoded protein: CASSPGTGVSNQPQHF.